These 22 T cell receptor beta chains originate from one sample sequenced in a study of Graves' ophthalmopathy and Graves' hyperthyroidism. The authors amplified TCR beta CDR3 regions from RNA transcripts. Investigators did first-round RT-PCR with HTBI primers, then second-round multiplex PCR. Each CDR3 protein gets one entry after TCRdb re-called the multiplex PCR reads with MiXCR. The sample shows about 400,000 distinct CDR3 sequences, 20% to 25% of them seen only once. Sequenced: peripheral blood. These receptors all come from a woman under 30 with stable Graves' hyperthyroidism.

This clonotype showed up many times. V gene TRBV12-3 or TRBV12-4 combines with J gene TRBJ2-6; 11 bases fit TRBD2. V was clipped by 1 base and J by 1 base; unmatched bases: 3. This CDR3 spans 18 amino acids. DNA of the CDR3: TGTGCCAGCAGTTTAGTGGTAGCGGGAGGGTCTGGGGCCAACGTCCTGACTTTC. Translated, it gives CASSLVVAGGSGANVLTF.

The rearrangement uses TRBV6-1 and TRBJ1-1, with D possibly TRBD1 on 6 matching bases. The V end was cut by 5 bases, the J end by 1 base, with 14 bases between. The germline V gene has CDR1 MNHNS and CDR2 SASEGT. CDR3 size: 15 residues. CDR3 sequence: CASSTPGHQNTEAFF. CDR3 DNA sequence: TGTGCCAGCAGTACGCCGGGACATCAGAACACTGAAGCTTTCTTT.

This clonotype was found many times. This rearrangement joins TRBV2 to TRBJ2-4; D uncertain. This CDR3 has 16 residues. V was cut by 6 bases and J by 0 bases, with 15 bases left in between. Germline V gene data show CDR1 as SNHLY and CDR2 as FYNNEI. The CDR3 DNA is TGTGCCAGCAGCCCTATCACAACGATAGCCAAAAACATTCAGTACTTC. Translation: CASSPITTIAKNIQYF.

In this sample, this clonotype turned up many times. The chain uses TRBV30 and TRBJ1-6, with D possibly being TRBD1 (6 bases). Between the trimmed V and J ends, which lost 3 bases and 7 bases, there was a span of 13 bases. CDR1 and CDR2 from the germline V gene are GTSNPN and SVGIG (reference sequence). The CDR3 loop spans 14 amino acids. The CDR3: CAWSPQGLNSPLHF. The CDR3 DNA follows: TGTGCCTGGAGCCCACAGGGTCTGAATTCACCCCTCCACTTT.

This clonotype has ten or more counts. The gene calls are TRBV13 and TRBJ2-7; no reliable D call. The CDR3 is 17 amino acids. Germline CDR1 and CDR2: PRHDT and FYEKMQ (reference sequence). The V and J ends lost 1 base and 2 bases respectively, with 18 bases between them. CDR3 DNA: TGTGCCAGCAGCTTAGTTCACGCCAAATCGGGCCCCTACGAGCAGTACTTC. Residues: CASSLVHAKSGPYEQYF.

This clonotype has a count of ten or more. This chain links TRBV19 with TRBJ2-7; TRBD2 matches at 12 bases. CDR1 is LNHDA and CDR2 is SQIVND in the germline V gene (reference sequence). V shed 5 bases and J 6 bases; nucleotides not matched to a gene: 11. The CDR3 spans 16 residues. The CDR3 reads CASSLGLAGIGGEQYF. CDR3 DNA sequence: TGTGCCAGTAGTCTCGGACTAGCGGGAATTGGTGGCGAGCAGTACTTC. The entire variable domain, with the rest obtained from reference TRBV19 and TRBJ2-7, is as follows: DGGITQSPKYLFRKEGQNVTLSCEQNLNHDAMYWYRQDPGQGLRLIYYSQIVNDFQKGDIAEGYSVSREKKESFPLTVTSAQKNPTAFYLCASSLGLAGIGGEQYFGPGTRLTVT.

In its sample, this clonotype was seen many times. DNA of the CDR3: TGTGCCAGCAGTTCCCCGGACAGGGTGGTTGAGCCCCAGCATTTT. Translation gives CASSSPDRVVEPQHF. The rearrangement uses TRBV6-2 or TRBV6-3 and TRBJ1-5, with TRBD1 matching 8 bases. Germline V CDR1 and CDR2: MNHEY, SVGEGT. The CDR3 runs 15 residues. V lost 4 bases and J lost 8; bases outside the gene matches: 10.

J is TRBJ1-6 and V is TRBV6-1; D not resolved. The CDR3 has 16 amino acids. The V end lost 2 bases, the J end lost 10 bases, and 18 bases lay between the germline ends. Germline V gene data show CDR1 as MNHNS and CDR2 as SASEGT. The CDR3 sequence is CASSELVGLPRSPLHF. The CDR3 DNA reads as TGTGCCAGCAGTGAACTAGTAGGGTTGCCCCGGTCACCCCTCCACTTT.

This clonotype was seen a handful of times. V gene TRBV6-1 combines with J gene TRBJ2-2; 13 bases align to TRBD2. Germline V gives CDR1 MNHNS, CDR2 SASEGT. Germline trimming cut 4 bases from V and 3 bases from J; bases unmatched to any gene: 8. The CDR3 totals 18 residues. The CDR3 loop is CASSGGTSGIPYTGELFF. CDR3 nucleotides: TGTGCCAGCAGTGGGGGGACTAGCGGGATACCGTACACCGGGGAGCTGTTTTTT.

This clonotype has at least ten counts. One end of the junction fails to match germline, which may point to a read error. This chain joins TRBV28 and TRBJ1-6; D perhaps matches TRBD1 (5 bases). Germline V gives CDR1 MDHEN, CDR2 SYDVKM. This CDR3 comprises 14 residues. The CDR3: CASSSPGYNSPPHF. In nucleotides, the CDR3 is TGTGCCAGCAGTTCTCCAGGGTATAATTCACCCCCCCACTTT.

This clonotype appeared many times. CDR3 sequence: CASSGDRGTEQYF. The CDR3 DNA follows: TGTGCCAGCTCCGGGGACCGCGGCACCGAGCAGTACTTC. J is TRBJ2-7 and V is TRBV18, with D perhaps given as TRBD1 or TRBD2 (5 bases each). Trimming stripped 6 bases from V and 6 bases from J, with 15 bases between. Germline V gene data show CDR1 as KGHSH and CDR2 as LQKENI. The CDR3 runs 13 residues.

The chain uses TRBV6-2 or TRBV6-3 and TRBJ2-7; D remains ambiguous. The CDR3 sequence is 11 residues long. CDR1 and CDR2 from the germline V gene are MNHEY and SVGEGT. Trimming stripped 10 bases from V and 2 bases from J, with 9 bases between. The chain's CDR3 is CATQTAYEQYF. For the CDR3, the DNA is TGTGCCACCCAGACCGCCTACGAGCAGTACTTC.

This chain joins TRBV2 and TRBJ2-7; possibly TRBD2 for D (6 bases). The CDR3 contains 13 residues. The ends were cut back, 4 bases at V and 7 bases at J, with 14 bases in the middle. CDR1 SNHLY and CDR2 FYNNEI come from the germline V gene. CDR3 DNA sequence: TGTGCCAGCAGTGGGAGGGGTGGACGGGAGCAGTACTTC. Its protein product is CASSGRGGREQYF.

This clonotype was recorded at least ten times. This chain uses TRBV15 with TRBJ2-7, with 8 bases aligning to TRBD1. The CDR3 contains 12 residues. Germline CDR1 reads LNHNV; CDR2 reads YYDKDF (reference sequence). Trimming at V came to 1 base and at J to 8 bases, leaving 1 base not matched to a gene. The CDR3 DNA follows: TGTGCCACCAGCAGAGCAGGGGGCCAGCAGTACTTC. Amino acid sequence: CATSRAGGQQYF.

A remark on this clonotype: A much larger clone lies a single base off, so this may be a read error. No conserved phenylalanine or tryptophan is present at the end of the CDR3, so a read error is the likely explanation. The chain employs TRBV9 and TRBJ1-2; perhaps TRBD1 as D (5 bases). The V gene lost 4 bases and the J gene lost 9 bases, with 19 bases spanning the gap. From germline, CDR1 is SGDLS and CDR2 YYNGEE. The CDR3 sequence is 14 residues long. The CDR3 DNA reads TGTGCCAGCAGCCCCCAAGGGACCGTGAAGAGCTACACCTTA. It is translated as CASSPQGTVKSYTL.

This chain links TRBV2 with TRBJ1-6; a possible D gene is TRBD1 (5 bases). Germline CDR1 reads SNHLY; CDR2 reads FYNNEI. The V gene lost 9 bases and the J gene lost 8 bases, with 20 bases spanning the gap. CDR3 size: 15 residues. CDR3 coding DNA: TGTGCCAGTACTCAGGGCGGGACCAGGCATTCACCCCTCCACTTT. Translation gives CASTQGGTRHSPLHF.

This clonotype was counted ten times or more. The gene calls are TRBV5-1 and TRBJ1-3, with 8 bases matching TRBD1. The CDR3 has 15 amino acids. Germline CDR1 and CDR2: SGHRS and YFSETQ. J lost 2 bases, V lost 4 bases, and 5 bases had no gene match. CDR3 DNA: TGCGCCAGCAGCATCGACAGGGGAACTGGAAACACCATATATTTT. This encodes CASSIDRGTGNTIYF.

This clonotype was observed many times. This chain uses TRBV9 with TRBJ1-1; D is uncertain. Germline loops: CDR1 SGDLS, CDR2 YYNGEE. The CDR3 length is 14 residues. Trimming shortened V by 1 base and J by 6 bases, and 13 bases separated the two germline ends. This chain's CDR3 is CASSVTASSPEAFF. The CDR3 region has the DNA TGTGCCAGCAGCGTAACGGCGAGTTCCCCTGAAGCTTTCTTT.

This chain links TRBV30 with TRBJ2-7, with 9 bases matching TRBD2. CDR3 length: 13 residues. V shed 2 bases and J 2 bases; nucleotides not matched to a gene: 1. Looked up from germline, CDR1 is GTSNPN and CDR2 is SVGIG (reference sequence). CDR3 protein: CAWSRGGAYEQYF. The CDR3 nucleotides are TGTGCCTGGAGTCGCGGGGGGGCCTACGAGCAGTACTTC.

At least ten counts were recorded for this clonotype. The genes are TRBV7-2 and TRBJ1-2, with D tentatively TRBD1 (6 bases). CDR3 length: 15 amino acids. Trimming cost V 4 bases and J 4 bases, with 16 bases left between them. Germline V gene data show CDR1 as SGHTA and CDR2 as FQGNSA. The CDR3 sequence is CASSYPGVLVYGYTF. The CDR3 DNA sequence: TGTGCCAGCAGCTATCCAGGGGTGTTGGTCTATGGCTACACCTTC.

Many counts were recorded for this clonotype. V and J are TRBV5-1 and TRBJ1-2, with D unclear. The CDR3 length is 12 residues. V lost 5 bases and J 7 bases, leaving 12 bases between the germline ends. Germline V gives CDR1 SGHRS, CDR2 YFSETQ. The DNA of the CDR3 is TGCGCCAGCAGTTTTGGAGGGCCTGGCTACACCTTC. Translated, it gives CASSFGGPGYTF. Full variable domain (outside the CDR3, taken from reference TRBV5-1 and TRBJ1-2): KAGVTQTPRYLIKTRGQQVTLSCSPISGHRSVSWYQQTPGQGLQFLFEYFSETQRNKGNFPGRFSGRQFSNSRSEMNVSTLELGDSALYLCASSFGGPGYTFGSGTRLTVV.

This clonotype was recorded at least ten times. The rearrangement links TRBV7-8 to TRBJ2-7, with 7 bases that match TRBD2. With V trimmed by 3 bases and J by 0 bases, 2 bases remained unmatched. The CDR3 length is 14 residues. CDR1 is SGHVS and CDR2 is FQNEAQ in the germline V gene. As DNA, the CDR3 is TGTGCCAGCAGCTTTAGCGGGCTCTCCTACGAGCAGTACTTC. Protein product: CASSFSGLSYEQYF.